This T cell receptor (beta chain) comes out of a study of blood T cell repertoires in COVID-19. The germline gives CDR1 SQVTM, CDR2 ANQGSEA. The CDR3 runs 14 residues. V gave up 6 bases and J gave up 7 bases; unmatched junction bases: 9. Recovered status applied to Cohort 3 donors who had two consecutive negative PCRs. It also applied to those with clearance or with symptom resolution. The assay was immunoSEQ multiplex PCR, and TCRdb's table has in-frame clones only and misses some. This table has roughly 200,000 clones, 70% to 90% appearing once. The sample comprised PBMCs or T cells enriched from blood (not recorded which). The J gene is TRBJ2-7, the V gene TRBV29-1; 13 bases are a match to TRBD2. The sequence came from a man younger than 40 who had recovered from COVID-19. CDR3 in amino acids: CSVTGTSGIYEQYF. In nucleotides, the CDR3 is TGCAGCGTAACCGGGACTAGCGGGATTTATGAGCAGTACTTC.